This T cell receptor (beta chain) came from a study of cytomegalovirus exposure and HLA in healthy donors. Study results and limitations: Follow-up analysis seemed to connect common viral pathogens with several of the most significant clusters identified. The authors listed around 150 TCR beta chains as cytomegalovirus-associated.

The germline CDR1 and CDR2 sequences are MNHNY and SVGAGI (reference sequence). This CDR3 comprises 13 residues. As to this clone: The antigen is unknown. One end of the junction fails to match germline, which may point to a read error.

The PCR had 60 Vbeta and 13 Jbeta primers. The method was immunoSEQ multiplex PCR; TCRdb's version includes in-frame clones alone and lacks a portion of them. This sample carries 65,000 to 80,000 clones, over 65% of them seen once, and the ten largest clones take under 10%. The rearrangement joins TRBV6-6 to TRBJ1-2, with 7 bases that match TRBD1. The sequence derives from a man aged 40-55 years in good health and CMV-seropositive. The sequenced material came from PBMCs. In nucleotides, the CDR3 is TGTGCCAGCAGTGCGACAGGGAACTGTGGCTACACCTTC. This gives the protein CASSATGNCGYTF.